The rows below give T cell receptor beta chains drawn from one sample of a study of T-cell reconstitution after alpha-beta-depleted transplantation in children. In TCRdb, the PCR reads were re-called with MiXCR into one record per CDR3 protein. The sample records some 390,000 distinct CDR3 sequences, about 20% being singletons. The sample was PBMCs from the stem cell graft donor, taken from the stem cell graft. The receptors stem from a human donor who donated a stem cell graft to a child with acute myeloid leukemia. Both conserved end residues are part of each CDR3. The D gene is left open where the match is weak. Clone size appears in some rows only: once, few, many, or a class for an expanded clone.

TRBV5-6	TRBD2	few	TRBJ2-3	TGTGCCAGCAGCTTGTGGGGACTAGCGGGGGGCACAGATACGCAGTATTTT	CASSLWGLAGGTDTQYF
TRBV4-3	TRBD2	few	TRBJ2-7	TGCGCCAGCAGCCTCAGGTGTCAGGCCACATCGCGGGAGGACTACGAGCAGTACTTC	CASSLRCQATSREDYEQYF
TRBV6-4	-	many	TRBJ2-7	TGTGCCAGCATAAGGACTACCATATACGAGCAGTACTTC	CASIRTTIYEQYF
TRBV5-1	TRBD2	-	TRBJ2-7	TGCGCCAGCAGCTCCTCCAGGACTAGCGGGAGTAGTTACGAGCAGTACTTC	CASSSSRTSGSSYEQYF
TRBV4-3	-	-	TRBJ2-3	TGCGCCAGCAGCCAAGATCTGGGGCCGACAGATACGCAGTATTTT	CASSQDLGPTDTQYF
TRBV13	-	few	TRBJ2-7	TGTGCCAGCAGCAAGACGGGGTTTACCTACGAGCAGTACTTC	CASSKTGFTYEQYF
TRBV12-3/TRBV12-4	-	few	TRBJ1-6	TGTGCCAGCAGGGCAGGGGTTAATTCACCCCTCCACTTT	CASRAGVNSPLHF
TRBV5-1	TRBD2	-	TRBJ2-7	TGCGCCAGCAGCGGGGGACTAGCGGAGCTCTACGAGCAGTACTTC	CASSGGLAELYEQYF
TRBV20-1	TRBD2	-	TRBJ2-3	TGCAGTGCAAATCCGGGACTAGCGGGAGGGCCGATACCAGATACGCAGTATTTT	CSANPGLAGGPIPDTQYF
TRBV6-5	-	-	TRBJ1-1	TGTGCCAGCAGCTTAGACAGTGGGGATGTCACTGAAGCTTTCTTT	CASSLDSGDVTEAFF
TRBV12-3/TRBV12-4	TRBD2	-	TRBJ2-1	TGTGCCAGCAGTTCTAGCGGGAAAGTTTTCTATGAGCAGTTCTTC	CASSSSGKVFYEQFF
TRBV27	-	-	TRBJ2-7	TGTGCCAGCAGTTATGTTAGCTCCTACGAGCAGTACTTC	CASSYVSSYEQYF
TRBV25-1	-	-	TRBJ2-7	TGTGCCAGCAGTGAGGTAACAGTTCCCTACGAGCAGTACTTC	CASSEVTVPYEQYF
TRBV29-1	-	many	TRBJ2-2	TGCAGCGGGATTACTTCTTACACCGGGGAGCTGTTTTTT	CSGITSYTGELFF
TRBV5-1	TRBD2	few	TRBJ2-1	TGCGCCAGCAGCTCCCTTAGCGGGAGTTCCTACAATGAGCAGTTCTTC	CASSSLSGSSYNEQFF
TRBV4-2	-	few	TRBJ1-1	TGTGCCAGCAGCCCAAACAGAGCCTGGGACACTGAAGCTTTCTTT	CASSPNRAWDTEAFF
TRBV12-3/TRBV12-4	-	-	TRBJ1-1	TGTGCCAGCAATATCGGGTACACTGAAGCTTTCTTT	CASNIGYTEAFF
TRBV6-5	TRBD2	-	TRBJ2-1	TGTGCCAGCAGCTACGCCGGGACTAGCGGGAAGAATGAGCAGTTCTTC	CASSYAGTSGKNEQFF
TRBV29-1	-	few	TRBJ2-2	TGCAGCGTTGGGGACGCCAAACAGGGTCTGGACACCGGGGAGCTGTTTTTT	CSVGDAKQGLDTGELFF
TRBV9	TRBD2	-	TRBJ2-7	TGTGCCAGCAGCGTAGCTAGGAGCGGGAACATCTACGAGCAGTACTTC	CASSVARSGNIYEQYF
TRBV4-2	-	-	TRBJ2-3	TGTGCCAGCAGCCAAGAGATGCGAAATACGCAGTATTTT	CASSQEMRNTQYF
TRBV11-2	TRBD2	-	TRBJ2-1	TGTGCCAGCAGCTTAGACCCTAGCGGGGTCTCCTACAATGAGCAGTTCTTC	CASSLDPSGVSYNEQFF
TRBV12-3/TRBV12-4	TRBD1	-	TRBJ1-5	TGTGCCAGCAGTTTAGCCGGGGGACAGTATTTGGGTCAGCCCCAGCATTTT	CASSLAGGQYLGQPQHF
TRBV3-1	TRBD1	-	TRBJ2-6	TGTGCCAGCAGCCAAGTCGGGACAGATGGGGCCAACGTCCTGACTTTC	CASSQVGTDGANVLTF
TRBV6-5	-	few	TRBJ2-1	TGTGCCAGCAGTTACCTCGGTCCGGGTAATGAGCAGTTCTTC	CASSYLGPGNEQFF
TRBV7-9	TRBD2	-	TRBJ2-7	TGTGCCAGCAGCGCCGGACTAGCGGGAGCCCCCTACGAGCAGTACTTC	CASSAGLAGAPYEQYF
TRBV12-3/TRBV12-4	TRBD2	-	TRBJ2-7	TGTGCCAGCAGCCGTCGACTAGCGGGAGGGGACGAGCAGTACTTC	CASSRRLAGGDEQYF
TRBV28	-	-	TRBJ1-2	TGTGCCAGCAGTCAAAACGGACAGACCTATGGCTACACCTTC	CASSQNGQTYGYTF
TRBV29-1	-	few	TRBJ2-7	TGCAGCGTTGAAGTTTCAGGGAGGCGGTACGAGCAGTACTTC	CSVEVSGRRYEQYF
TRBV20-1	-	-	TRBJ1-5	TGCATTGCGGGCCAGGTTGCGGGCTATCAGCCCCAGCATTTT	CIAGQVAGYQPQHF
TRBV20-1	-	-	TRBJ2-2	TGCAGTGCTAGAGATGAAAAAGGAGACAGAATAACCGGGGAGCTGTTTTTT	CSARDEKGDRITGELFF
TRBV2	-	-	TRBJ2-1	TGTGCCAGTCAGAGGGAACGGAATGAGCAGTTCTTC	CASQRERNEQFF
TRBV5-1	TRBD1	few	TRBJ2-7	TGCGCCAGCAGCTTGGTTCAGGGGGCCCACGAGCAGTACTTC	CASSLVQGAHEQYF
TRBV5-6	-	few	TRBJ1-5	TGTGCCAGCAGCTTGGCAGGGCACAATCAGCCCCAGCATTTT	CASSLAGHNQPQHF
TRBV24-1	-	-	TRBJ1-5	TGTGCCACCAGTGATGGAGCAGGGCGGAATCAGCCCCAGCATTTT	CATSDGAGRNQPQHF
TRBV6-1	-	few	TRBJ2-1	TGTGCCAGCAGTGCCTCGGGAGACAGGAATGAGCAGTTCTTC	CASSASGDRNEQFF
TRBV7-6	-	few	TRBJ2-5	TGTGCCAGCAGCTCCGGCGGGATTGTAGAGACCCAGTACTTC	CASSSGGIVETQYF
TRBV29-1	TRBD1	-	TRBJ2-1	TGCAGCGCCGTTGAACAGGGGCTCCCCTACAATGAGCAGTTCTTC	CSAVEQGLPYNEQFF
TRBV7-2	-	-	TRBJ2-5	TGTGCCAGCAGCTTAGGTGGGGCTTGGGGGGAGACCCAGTACTTC	CASSLGGAWGETQYF
TRBV7-2	-	few	TRBJ2-7	TGTGCCAGCAGCCCCCCCCGTCCACAGGGAAACTACGAGCAGTACTTC	CASSPPRPQGNYEQYF
TRBV5-1	-	few	TRBJ2-7	TGCGCCAGCAGCTTTAGCGGCCCCTACGAGCAGTACTTC	CASSFSGPYEQYF
TRBV5-1	TRBD1	once	TRBJ1-4	TGCGCCAGCAGCCCACAGGGGGCTGGAAATGAAAAACTGTTTTTT	CASSPQGAGNEKLFF
TRBV12-3/TRBV12-4	-	-	TRBJ2-3	TGTGCCAGCAGTCACAACAGGGTACCTTCGGCGCAGTATTTT	CASSHNRVPSAQYF
TRBV7-8	TRBD2	few	TRBJ2-7	TGTGCCAGCAGCGCGGGACTAGCGGGAGTGGGCGAGCAGTACTTC	CASSAGLAGVGEQYF
TRBV7-3	-	-	TRBJ2-1	TGTGCCAGCAGCTTAGAGAAGGACTGGGGTGAGCAGTTCTTC	CASSLEKDWGEQFF
TRBV12-3/TRBV12-4	TRBD1	few	TRBJ1-2	TGTGCCAGCAGCCCGACAGGGAGGAGGGATGGCTACACCTTC	CASSPTGRRDGYTF
TRBV29-1	-	-	TRBJ1-1	TGCAGCGTTGTTGCGGACGGGGTGGGAGCTTTCTTT	CSVVADGVGAFF
TRBV27	-	-	TRBJ2-3	TGTGCCAGCAGTTCTATAGCGACAGATACGCAGTATTTT	CASSSIATDTQYF
TRBV7-9	-	-	TRBJ1-4	TGTGCCAGCAGCTTAGGTTATTGGGGGCACCAAGTCGAAAAACTGTTTTTT	CASSLGYWGHQVEKLFF
TRBV20-1	-	-	TRBJ1-3	TGCAGTGCTAGGGTGACAGCCATCTCTGGAAACACCATATATTTT	CSARVTAISGNTIYF
TRBV28	-	-	TRBJ2-1	TGTGCCACAACAGCTGGCGGAACCTACAATGAGCAGTTCTTC	CATTAGGTYNEQFF
TRBV20-1	TRBD1	-	TRBJ2-1	TGCAGTGCTAGAGTGCGGGGGACAGGGTTCTACAATGAGCAGTTCTTC	CSARVRGTGFYNEQFF
TRBV28	-	-	TRBJ1-4	TGTGCCAGCAGTTCAGAGGTCTTTGGAGGGTTTAATGAAAAACTGTTTTTT	CASSSEVFGGFNEKLFF
TRBV29-1	-	few	TRBJ1-3	TGCAGCGTTCTGGCGAGCTCTGGAAACACCATATATTTT	CSVLASSGNTIYF
TRBV28	-	few	TRBJ2-1	TGTGCCAGCAGTTTAGGACTTTCCGGCGTTGAGCAGTTCTTC	CASSLGLSGVEQFF
TRBV5-1	-	-	TRBJ2-7	TGCGCCAACACCTCGGCCCGGGACTACGAGCAGTACTTC	CANTSARDYEQYF
TRBV20-1	-	-	TRBJ2-7	TGCAGTGCGGGACCCTACAACGAGCAGTACTTC	CSAGPYNEQYF